The present T cell receptor beta chain was sequenced within a study of Graves' ophthalmopathy and Graves' hyperthyroidism. RNA transcripts provided the template for amplifying TCR beta CDR3 regions. RT-PCR in the first round used HTBI primers; a second-round multiplex PCR followed. TCRdb used MiXCR to reprocess the multiplex PCR reads, holding one entry per CDR3 protein. This sample has roughly 610,000 distinct CDR3 sequences, with about a fifth found just once. The source of the PBMCs was 9.5 to 10 ml of fresh peripheral blood. This clonotype was recorded at least ten times. Its antigen remains unidentified. This CDR3 comprises 17 residues. V was clipped by 2 bases and J by 0 bases; unmatched bases: 7. From germline, CDR1 is MDHEN and CDR2 SYDVKM. General study findings and limits: Ophthalmopathy progression predictions by the model showed roughly 75% specificity and approximately 71% sensitivity. Most expanded thyroid clonotypes above 0.001 frequency also appeared in blood. Using a 13-signature model, the authors split ophthalmopathy from stable hyperthyroidism, with about 90% sensitivity and roughly 83% specificity.

The source of this sequence is a woman aged 18-29 years with stable Graves' hyperthyroidism. Some clones in this sample may be carry-over from other donors' samples. Sequencing was done on a sample of peripheral blood. The chain couples TRBV28 to TRBJ2-7; 10 nucleotides align to TRBD2. The CDR3: CASSLGWSGRASYEQYF. The CDR3 DNA is TGTGCCAGCAGTTTAGGTTGGAGCGGGAGGGCCTCCTACGAGCAGTACTTC.